The 19 T cell receptor beta chains given below trace back to one sample, sequenced in a study of cytomegalovirus exposure and HLA in healthy donors. Generated by immunoSEQ multiplex PCR, the TCRdb table keeps only in-frame clones and is missing some. The data contain 150,000 to 200,000 clones, about nine tenths of them seen just once; the ten biggest clones take up 4% to 5%. The sample comprised PBMCs. These receptors were collected from a man aged 18-30 years in good health and CMV-seropositive.

This clone was counted once. The gene calls are TRBV29-1 and TRBJ1-1, with 8 bases lining up with TRBD1. Germline assignment: CDR1 SQVTM and CDR2 ANQGSEA. This CDR3 is 13 amino acids long. Trimming took 6 bases from V and 4 from J; bases not matched to a gene: 7. CDR3 residues: CSVEIGQGTEAFF. CDR3 nucleotide sequence: TGCAGCGTCGAAATAGGACAGGGCACTGAAGCTTTCTTT.

J is TRBJ1-4 and V is TRBV25-1; no clear D gene. Trimming shortened V by 6 bases and J by 5 bases, and 13 bases separated the two germline ends. The CDR3 consists of 14 residues. The germline gives CDR1 MGHDK, CDR2 SYGVNS. CDR3 DNA sequence: TGTGCCAGCAGCCGGGGAATCCAAAATGAAAAACTGTTTTTT. Translating it yields CASSRGIQNEKLFF.

The J gene is TRBJ2-5, the V gene TRBV5-1; no firm D call. Trimming removed 0 bases at V and 2 bases at J, with 5 bases between. Germline loops: CDR1 SGHRS, CDR2 YFSETQ. This CDR3 has 13 amino acids. CDR3 region: CASSLGRQETQYF. The DNA of the CDR3 is TGCGCCAGCAGCTTGGGGCGGCAAGAGACCCAGTACTTC.

The rearrangement uses TRBV6-5 and TRBJ1-2; 7 nucleotides align to TRBD1. The germline CDR1 and CDR2 sequences are MNHEY and SVGAGI. The CDR3 is 15 amino acids. V gave up 5 bases and J gave up 5 bases; unmatched junction bases: 11. The CDR3 nucleotides read TGTGCCAGCAGTCAAACCTGGACAGGCCCTTATGGCTACACCTTC. It codes for CASSQTWTGPYGYTF.

V and J are TRBV28 and TRBJ1-1; 7 nucleotides match TRBD1. Germline V gene lookup returns CDR1 MDHEN and CDR2 SYDVKM. J was trimmed by 2 bases and V by 5 bases; bases with no gene match: 5. The CDR3 runs to 14 residues. CDR3 sequence (DNA): TGTGCCAGCAGTGGGGACAGTAGAAACACTGAAGCTTTCTTT. Encoded protein: CASSGDSRNTEAFF.

The rearrangement uses TRBV6-1 and TRBJ2-7; 7 bases match TRBD1. This CDR3 is built from 14 residues. CDR1 is MNHNS, CDR2 SASEGT, per germline. The V gene end was trimmed by 6 bases and the J gene end by 6 bases; junction bases not matched to a gene: 11. The CDR3 nucleotides are TGTGCCAGCAGGCGGACAGGACCAGAACCCGAGCAGTACTTC. It encodes CASRRTGPEPEQYF.

The chain employs TRBV10-3 and TRBJ1-3; D is undetermined. V lost 2 bases to trimming and J lost 3 bases, with 2 bases between them. CDR1 and CDR2 (germline): ENHRY, SYGVKD. The CDR3 sequence is 12 residues long. The CDR3 bases are TGTGCCATCAGTGAGCGTGGAAACACCATATATTTT. It yields the protein CAISERGNTIYF.

The table lists this clone with a count of one. This chain links TRBV9 with TRBJ2-1; 15 bases are a match to TRBD2. The J segment lost 8 bases and the V segment lost 4 bases, leaving 4 bases of the junction unmatched. CDR3 size: 15 residues. From germline, CDR1 is SGDLS and CDR2 YYNGEE. CDR3 sequence: CASSPGLAGGDEQFF. CDR3 sequence (DNA): TGTGCCAGCAGCCCGGGACTAGCGGGAGGCGATGAGCAGTTCTTC.

Notes on this clone: This sample also contains other DNA sequences that code for the same CDR3. This chain uses TRBV9 with TRBJ2-1; 8 positions match TRBD1. This CDR3 is 14 amino acids long. J gave up 3 bases and V 3 bases, and 2 bases lay outside the gene matches. Looked up from germline, CDR1 is SGDLS and CDR2 is YYNGEE. The CDR3 DNA follows: TGTGCCAGCAGCGCAGGGGGCGGCTACAATGAGCAGTTCTTC. It yields the protein CASSAGGGYNEQFF.

This chain connects TRBV29-1 to TRBJ2-1; 8 bases agree with TRBD2. With 5 bases clipped from V and 0 bases from J, the junction kept 12 bases outside the gene matches. The CDR3 runs to 17 residues. The germline gives CDR1 SQVTM, CDR2 ANQGSEA. The CDR3 reads CSVKTQLAVSSYNEQFF. CDR3 sequence (DNA): TGCAGCGTTAAAACCCAACTAGCGGTCAGCTCCTACAATGAGCAGTTCTTC.

This chain links TRBV6-5 with TRBJ1-3; D is perhaps TRBD1 (6 bases). Germline V gene data show CDR1 as MNHEY and CDR2 as SVGAGI. Trimming took 5 bases from V and 4 from J, leaving 15 bases between them. CDR3 length: 15 residues. The CDR3 coding sequence is TGTGCCAGCAGTCCGCGGGGGGCGCAGGGAAACACCATATATTTT. This translates into CASSPRGAQGNTIYF.

The gene calls are TRBV5-1 and TRBJ2-2, with D possibly TRBD1 on 6 matching bases. The V gene's germline CDR1 is SGHRS and CDR2 YFSETQ. Between the trimmed V and J ends, which lost 1 base and 0 bases, there was a span of 13 bases. The CDR3 totals 17 residues. The CDR3 DNA reads TGCGCCAGCAGCTTGACCGACAGGAGTTCGAACACCGGGGAGCTGTTTTTT. This translates into CASSLTDRSSNTGELFF. The whole variable domain, remainder taken from reference TRBV5-1 and TRBJ2-2, is KAGVTQTPRYLIKTRGQQVTLSCSPISGHRSVSWYQQTPGQGLQFLFEYFSETQRNKGNFPGRFSGRQFSNSRSEMNVSTLELGDSALYLCASSLTDRSSNTGELFFGEGSRLTVL.

CDR3 residues: CASSVAGDRAYNEQFF. CDR3 DNA sequence: TGTGCCAGCAGCGTAGCCGGGGACAGGGCCTACAATGAGCAGTTCTTC. The rearrangement joins TRBV9 to TRBJ2-1; 9 nucleotides match TRBD1. Per germline, CDR1 SGDLS and CDR2 YYNGEE. V lost 0 bases to trimming and J lost 2 bases; unmatched junction nucleotides: 3. The CDR3 has 16 residues.

This chain joins TRBV29-1 and TRBJ1-1; D is ambiguous. The V gene lost 7 bases and the J gene lost 4 bases, with 10 bases spanning the gap. The germline V gene encodes CDR1 SQVTM and CDR2 ANQGSEA. The CDR3 sequence is 11 residues long. DNA for the CDR3: TGCAGCGCTAACGGGGTCACTGAAGCTTTCTTT. It translates to CSANGVTEAFF.

This clone was seen a few times. The chain uses TRBV7-9 and TRBJ2-2; the match to TRBD1 covers 7 bases. Trimming cost V 5 bases and J 3 bases; bases outside gene matches: 9. CDR1 and CDR2 (germline): SEHNR, FQNEAQ (reference sequence). This CDR3 comprises 16 residues. For the CDR3, the DNA is TGTGCCAGCAGCCACCTACAGGGGTGGGACACCGGGGAGCTGTTTTTT. Amino acid sequence: CASSHLQGWDTGELFF.

V gene TRBV11-1 combines with J gene TRBJ1-1, with TRBD1 identical over 7 bases. Germline CDR1 is SGHAT and CDR2 is FQDESV (reference sequence). The CDR3 sequence is 15 residues long. Unmatched junction bases numbered 5, after V lost 0 bases and J lost 4 bases. The CDR3 loop reads CASSLAGTASTEAFF. For the CDR3, the DNA is TGTGCCAGCAGCTTAGCCGGGACAGCGAGCACTGAAGCTTTCTTT.

V and J are TRBV5-1 and TRBJ2-3; possibly TRBD1 for D (6 bases). V lost 9 bases and J lost 2, with 16 bases in between. The CDR3 loop spans 14 amino acids. Germline CDR1 is SGHRS and CDR2 is YFSETQ. The DNA of the CDR3 is TGCGCCACCGGAACAGGGCCGCACACAGATACGCAGTATTTT. Residues: CATGTGPHTDTQYF.

The chain is built from TRBV13 and TRBJ2-7, with 9 bases lining up with TRBD1. With V trimmed by 8 bases and J by 4 bases, 6 bases remained unmatched. The CDR3 has 13 amino acids. Germline V gives CDR1 PRHDT, CDR2 FYEKMQ (reference sequence). The CDR3 DNA sequence: TGTGCCAGCGGAGACAGGGGGTATTACGAGCAGTACTTC. Translated: CASGDRGYYEQYF.

The gene calls are TRBV6-4 and TRBJ2-7; 8 bases align to TRBD2. Germline trimming cut 6 bases from V and 6 bases from J; bases unmatched to any gene: 7. CDR3 length: 13 residues. Germline assignment: CDR1 MRHNA and CDR2 SNTAGT. CDR3 coding DNA: TGTGCCAGCAGCAGACTAGCGTCCGGCGAGCAGTACTTC. Amino acid sequence: CASSRLASGEQYF.